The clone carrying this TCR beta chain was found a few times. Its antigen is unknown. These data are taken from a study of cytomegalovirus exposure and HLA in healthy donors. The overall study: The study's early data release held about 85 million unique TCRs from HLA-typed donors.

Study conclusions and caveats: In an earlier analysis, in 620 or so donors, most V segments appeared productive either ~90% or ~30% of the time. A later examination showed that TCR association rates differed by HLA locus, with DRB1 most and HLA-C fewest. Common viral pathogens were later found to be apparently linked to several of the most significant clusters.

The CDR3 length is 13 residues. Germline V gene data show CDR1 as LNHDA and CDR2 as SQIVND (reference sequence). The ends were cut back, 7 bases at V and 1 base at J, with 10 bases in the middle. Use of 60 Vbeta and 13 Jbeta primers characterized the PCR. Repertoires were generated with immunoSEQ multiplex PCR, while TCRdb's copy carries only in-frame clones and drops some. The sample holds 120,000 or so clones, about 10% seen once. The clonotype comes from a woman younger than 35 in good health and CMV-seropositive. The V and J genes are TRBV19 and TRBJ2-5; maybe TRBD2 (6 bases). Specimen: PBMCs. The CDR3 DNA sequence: TGTGCCAGTAACGGGGAGGCCCAAGAGACCCAGTACTTC. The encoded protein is CASNGEAQETQYF.